This TCR beta chain was observed in a study of T cell responses to AZD1222 COVID-19 vaccine. Overall study context: The study pooled second doses at about 4 or about 12 weeks. Study-wide points: Donors in the cohort were predominantly white British and more often female, and clonal diversity was possibly underestimated. Just five or six AZD1222 recipients tested seropositive at baseline. The reported proportion of spike-specific TCRs targeting unmutated variant regions was nearly half.

Measured with immunoSEQ multiplex PCR; TCRdb has only the in-frame clones, and not every one. The table has over 80,000 clones, 80% to 90% seen once; the top ten hold 30% to 35%. Deletions cut 9 bases from V and 4 bases from J, with 16 bases between. This CDR3 contains 14 residues. Looked up from germline, CDR1 is SGHKS and CDR2 is YYEKEE (reference sequence). As regards this clone: Its antigen remains unknown.

The chain recombines TRBV5-5 with TRBJ2-2; D is undetermined. Sequenced material: peripheral blood, taken on day 0 of AZD1222 vaccination. The TCR was taken from an adult in good health. Here the CDR3 DNA reads TGTGCCACCGCGTACCTGACTGGCACCGGGGAGCTGTTTTTT. Encoded protein: CATAYLTGTGELFF. Drawing the rest from reference TRBV5-5 and TRBJ2-2, the complete variable domain is DAGVTQSPTHLIKTRGQQVTLRCSPISGHKSVSWYQQVLGQGPQFIFQYYEKEERGRGNFPDRFSARQFPNYSSELNVNALLLGDSALYLCATAYLTGTGELFFGEGSRLTVL.